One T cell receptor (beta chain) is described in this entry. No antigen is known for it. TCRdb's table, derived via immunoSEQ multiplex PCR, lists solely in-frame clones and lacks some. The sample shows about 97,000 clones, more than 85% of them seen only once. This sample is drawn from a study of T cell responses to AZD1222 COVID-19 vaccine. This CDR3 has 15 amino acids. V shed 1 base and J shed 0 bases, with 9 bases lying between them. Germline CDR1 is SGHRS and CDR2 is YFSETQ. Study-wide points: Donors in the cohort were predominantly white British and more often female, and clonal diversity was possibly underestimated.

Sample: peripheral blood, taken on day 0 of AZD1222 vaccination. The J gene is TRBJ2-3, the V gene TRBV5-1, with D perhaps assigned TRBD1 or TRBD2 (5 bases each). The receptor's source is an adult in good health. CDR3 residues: CASSLTGASTDTQYF. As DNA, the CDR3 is TGCGCCAGCAGCTTGACCGGGGCAAGCACAGATACGCAGTATTTT.